The entry that follows covers one T cell receptor beta chain sequence. This CDR3 is built from 15 residues. Trimming stripped 5 bases from V and 5 bases from J, with 16 bases between. Germline V lookup: CDR1 SGHTA, CDR2 FQGNSA. The data belong to a study of blood T cell repertoires in COVID-19. The table came from immunoSEQ multiplex PCR; TCRdb's copy has only in-frame clones and leaves some out. The repertoire includes about 300,000 clones, 85% to 90% of them detected once, and about 1.2% sits in the top ten. The sequenced sample consisted of peripheral blood. The TCR originated in a man aged 70-80 years with acute or convalescent COVID-19. The chain employs TRBV7-2 and TRBJ2-1, with D possibly matching TRBD1 (5 bases). The DNA for the CDR3 is TGTGCCAGCAGCCAACAGGCCTCCTCTCACAATGAGCAGTTCTTC. Protein sequence: CASSQQASSHNEQFF.